This TCR beta chain comes out of a study of control samples from healthy donors and cancer patients. Trimming shortened V by 2 bases and J by 3 bases, and 14 bases separated the two germline ends. The CDR3 runs 15 residues. CDR1 WNHNN and CDR2 SYGVQD come from the germline V gene (reference sequence). Produced via immunoSEQ multiplex PCR; TCRdb's table is partial and in-frame only. The data contain around 120,000 clones, more than 70% of them singletons. The TCR originated in a man between 60 and 75 years old in good health. This sequence joins TRBV10-1 and TRBJ2-7; D may correspond to TRBD1 or TRBD2 (5 bases each). The material sequenced was blood. CDR3 protein: CASSEAWGNDYEQYF. The CDR3 DNA follows: TGCGCCAGCAGTGAGGCATGGGGGAACGACTACGAGCAGTACTTC.